This TCR beta chain was obtained from a study of T cell changes during pregnancy in multiple sclerosis. Only in-frame clones appear in the TCRdb table, and some are missing; sequencing was by immunoSEQ multiplex PCR. Altogether 50,000 to 75,000 clones are present, roughly nine tenths being singletons, with the ten largest covering approximately 3%. The CDR3 is 14 amino acids. V lost 6 bases, J lost 6 bases, and 8 bases stayed unmatched. Germline V gene sequence: CDR1 MNHNS, CDR2 SASEGT. Sequencing used peripheral blood, obtained in the first trimester of pregnancy. This chain uses TRBV6-1 with TRBJ2-5; 9 bases align to TRBD2. This sequence was found in a female donor in good health, enrolled as a control in a pregnancy study. DNA of the CDR3: TGTGCCAGCAGGGCTAGCGGGATTATCAAGACCCAGTACTTC. Translation: CASRASGIIKTQYF.